One T cell receptor beta chain is described in this entry. In the original analysis: Researchers report that nucleated cell counts were estimated from reference gene primer amplification. Clones were read by immunoSEQ multiplex PCR, and TCRdb kept only the in-frame ones, dropping some. V and J calls and clone size are given by that table; D and trimming were obtained from the DNA. The sample includes around 250,000 clones, approximately 85% of them seen just once. Germline V gene lookup returns CDR1 MNHEY and CDR2 SMNVEV (reference sequence). With 0 bases clipped from V and 5 bases from J, the junction kept 7 bases outside the gene matches. This CDR3 region has 17 residues. This sample was included in a study of blood T cell repertoires in COVID-19. Clinical histories supplied by participants themselves formed the basis of cohort assignment. Donors of Cohort 3 who recovered were those that had two negative PCRs, clearance, or symptom resolution.

This chain links TRBV27 with TRBJ2-2; 9 bases are shared with TRBD1. The sequence was collected from a woman in her forties or fifties who had recovered from COVID-19. The sequencing input was PBMCs or T cells enriched from blood (not recorded which). In DNA form, the CDR3 reads TGTGCCAGCAGTTTATCCGCACAGGGGGCGCTTACCGGGGAGCTGTTTTTT. It is translated as CASSLSAQGALTGELFF.